This T cell receptor beta chain was documented in a study of blood T cell repertoires in COVID-19. Study information: COVID-19 samples from acute and convalescent phases originated in the United States, Italy and Spain. In each case, the material was cDNA or gDNA derived from T cells, B-cell-depleted T cells, or PBMCs.

Under the authors' procedure: Nucleated cell counts were estimated from reference gene primer amplification. Here immunoSEQ multiplex PCR was the method, and the copy in TCRdb shows in-frame clones only, minus some. V and J calls and clone size are those listed in that table; D and trimming were worked out from the DNA. Among some 150,000 clones listed, 80% to 90% were seen once. V gave up 5 bases and J gave up 4 bases; unmatched junction bases: 8. The CDR3 runs to 14 residues. Per germline, CDR1 WNHNN and CDR2 SYGVQD (reference sequence). What was sequenced was peripheral blood. The chain is built from TRBV10-1 and TRBJ2-7, with 7 bases matching TRBD1. This clonotype was sampled from a woman aged 40 to 49 with acute or convalescent COVID-19. The CDR3 bases are TGCGCCAGCAGTTCCGGGACAGTATCGTACGAGCAGTACTTC. As protein: CASSSGTVSYEQYF.